This T cell receptor (beta chain) was identified during a study of blood T cells in healthy people across ages. As for the study in general: About one barcoded beta molecule per two T cells was captured by template switching. General study points: In these data, TCR beta diversity tracked strongly with naive T cell percentage.

This clonotype has a handful of counts. Its antigen is still unknown. The donors, aged 6 to 90, were healthy Caucasians from Russia. Per the germline V gene, CDR1 is MDHEN and CDR2 is SYDVKM. The CDR3 spans 16 residues. Between the trimmed V and J ends, which lost 5 bases and 6 bases, there was a span of 20 bases. Combining a sample-barcoded 5' primer with a J-beta primer mix, a second PCR ran for 7 to 11 cycles. A template-switch adaptor that had 12 random nucleotides put a tag on each cDNA molecule. TCRdb reanalysed the 5' RACE reads using MiXCR and keeps one entry per CDR3 protein. The sample lists fewer than 1,000,000 distinct CDR3 sequences, roughly 46% occurring once.

The chain employs TRBV28 and TRBJ2-1, with a possible D match to TRBD1 (5 bases). This clonotype was obtained from a man of 80 years or more in good health. The specimen sequenced was blood. This CDR3 is CASSPPTTGAINEQFF. The CDR3 DNA reads as TGTGCCAGCAGTCCCCCCACTACTGGGGCCATCAATGAGCAGTTCTTC.